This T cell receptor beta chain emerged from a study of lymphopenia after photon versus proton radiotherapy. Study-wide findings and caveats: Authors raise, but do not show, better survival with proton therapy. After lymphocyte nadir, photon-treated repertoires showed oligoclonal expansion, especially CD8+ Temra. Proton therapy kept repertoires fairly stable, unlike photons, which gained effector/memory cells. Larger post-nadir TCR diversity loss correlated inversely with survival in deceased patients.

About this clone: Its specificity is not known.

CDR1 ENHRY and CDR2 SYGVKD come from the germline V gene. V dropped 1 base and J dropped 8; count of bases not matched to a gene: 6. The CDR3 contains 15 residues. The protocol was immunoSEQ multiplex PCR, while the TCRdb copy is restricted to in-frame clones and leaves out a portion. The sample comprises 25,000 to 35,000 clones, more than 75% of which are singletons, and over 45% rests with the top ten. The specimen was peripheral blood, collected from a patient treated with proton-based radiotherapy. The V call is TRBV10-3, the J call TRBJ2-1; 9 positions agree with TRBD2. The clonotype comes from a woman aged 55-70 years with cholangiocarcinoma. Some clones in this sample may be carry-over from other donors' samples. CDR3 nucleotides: TGTGCCATCAGTGAGTTTAGCGGGAGTGGTTATGAGCAGTTCTTC. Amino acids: CAISEFSGSGYEQFF.